This T cell receptor beta chain was sequenced in a study of T cells in Graves' hyperthyroidism and ophthalmopathy. This CDR3 is built from 13 residues. The germline V and J ends were trimmed by 6 bases and 2 bases, with 11 bases remaining between them. The germline CDR1 and CDR2 sequences are MNHNS and SASEGT. Findings of the study overall: Most thyroid clonotypes expanded above 0.001 were also detected in blood. Patients with ophthalmopathy were separated from those with stable hyperthyroidism by a 13 V-J model.

This clonotype was seen repeatedly, ten times or more. What it recognizes is unknown. With duration under 3 months, ophthalmopathy was active: Clinical Activity Score at least 3, NOSPECS at least 4. Criteria for exclusion of patients were uncontrolled infection, other autoimmune disease, pregnancy or lactation. Amplified TCR beta CDR3 regions derived from RNA transcripts. The HTBI primer set drove a first-round RT-PCR of the TCR CDR3. One entry per CDR3 protein, called by TCRdb with MiXCR from the multiplex PCR reads. The table records over 450,000 distinct CDR3 sequences, over 15% of them present only once.

The TCR was taken from a young woman with Graves' ophthalmopathy. Sequencing input: blood. This rearrangement joins TRBV6-1 to TRBJ2-7; D unclear. The CDR3 DNA follows: TGTGCCAGCAGATCACAAGTAACCTACGAGCAGTACTTC. Its translation: CASRSQVTYEQYF.